These 13 T cell receptor beta chains came from one sample sequenced in a study of T cell clones after liver transplantation. The data were produced by immunoSEQ multiplex PCR, yet TCRdb's version contains in-frame clones alone and is incomplete. The sample consists of 65,000 to 80,000 clones, roughly 80% of them appearing once. This material consisted of CD4+ T cells from blood, taken before liver transplant. All receptors derive from a human donor who received a liver transplant.

The chain recombines TRBV2 with TRBJ2-5; D unclear. This CDR3 region has 12 residues. CDR1 SNHLY and CDR2 FYNNEI come from the germline V gene. Between the trimmed V and J ends, which lost 8 bases and 2 bases, there was a span of 9 bases. CDR3 sequence: CASSDPQETQYF. The CDR3, as DNA: TGTGCCAGCTCGGACCCTCAAGAGACCCAGTACTTC.

CDR3 sequence reads: CASSSGATSDTIYF. The CDR3 nucleotides are TGCGCCAGCAGCTCCGGGGCCACCTCGGACACCATATATTTT. This chain connects TRBV5-1 to TRBJ1-3; TRBD1 might be the D (5 bases). The CDR3 contains 14 residues. CDR1 and CDR2 from the germline V gene are SGHRS and YFSETQ. The V and J ends lost 3 bases and 8 bases respectively, with 15 bases between them.

This clone was recorded a few times. This chain connects TRBV7-2 to TRBJ1-5; D remains unclear. The CDR3 length is 16 residues. Trimming cost V 3 bases and J 0 bases, with 12 bases left between them. Per the germline V gene, CDR1 is SGHTA and CDR2 is FQGNSA. The CDR3: CASSLGRHNSNQPQHF. DNA of the CDR3: TGTGCCAGCAGCTTGGGGAGACACAATAGCAATCAGCCCCAGCATTTT.

The rearrangement uses TRBV27 and TRBJ1-3, with D possibly matching TRBD1 (5 bases). The V end lost 5 bases, the J end lost 2 bases, and 13 bases lay between the germline ends. The V gene's germline CDR1 is MNHEY and CDR2 SMNVEV (reference sequence). The CDR3 has 15 residues. The CDR3 reads CASSPQGRAGNTIYF. The CDR3 DNA reads TGTGCCAGCAGTCCCCAGGGAAGGGCTGGAAACACCATATATTTT.

DNA for the CDR3: TGTGCCAGCCTCTCGACAGGGGTTTGGGAAAAACTGTTTTTT. Translating it yields CASLSTGVWEKLFF. The chain joins TRBV28 to TRBJ1-4, with 8 nucleotides matching TRBD1. V lost 8 bases to trimming and J lost 8 bases; unmatched junction nucleotides: 10. The CDR3 has 14 amino acids. Germline V gene lookup returns CDR1 MDHEN and CDR2 SYDVKM. The full variable domain, in which reference TRBV28 and TRBJ1-4 provide the parts outside the CDR3, is DVKVTQSSRYLVKRTGEKVFLECVQDMDHENMFWYRQDPGLGLRLIYFSYDVKMKEKGDIPEGYSVSREKKERFSLILESASTNQTSMYLCASLSTGVWEKLFFGSGTQLSVL.

This chain links TRBV19 with TRBJ1-2; 8 positions agree with TRBD1. This CDR3 has 14 residues. In germline, CDR1 is LNHDA, CDR2 SQIVND (reference sequence). J lost 6 bases, V lost 7 bases, and 10 bases had no gene match. The CDR3 DNA sequence: TGTGCCAGTAATACCCCACAGGGGGTGAATGGCTACACCTTC. Encoded protein: CASNTPQGVNGYTF.

The V and J genes are TRBV7-7 and TRBJ2-5; 7 nucleotides agree with TRBD1. Germline CDR1 SSHAT, CDR2 FNYEAQ (reference sequence). CDR3 length: 14 residues. J gave up 1 base and V 2 bases, and 1 base lay outside the gene matches. This chain's CDR3 is CASSLNRGQETQYF. DNA for the CDR3: TGTGCCAGCAGCTTAAACAGGGGCCAAGAGACCCAGTACTTC.

The chain uses TRBV11-1 and TRBJ1-1; D remains unclear. Trimming shortened V by 0 bases and J by 8 bases, and 16 bases separated the two germline ends. Germline loops: CDR1 SGHAT, CDR2 FQDESV (reference sequence). CDR3 length equals 15 residues. The CDR3 is CASSLARRATVEAFF. The CDR3 coding sequence is TGTGCCAGCAGCTTAGCGCGGAGGGCCACGGTAGAAGCTTTCTTT.

The chain carries TRBV6-1 and TRBJ2-5, with D uncertain. CDR1 is MNHNS and CDR2 is SASEGT in the germline V gene. This CDR3 has 12 residues. Trimming removed 3 bases from V and 6 bases from J, with 8 bases in between. The CDR3 sequence: CASSENMKTQYF. The CDR3, as DNA: TGTGCCAGCAGTGAGAACATGAAGACCCAGTACTTC.

The genes are TRBV5-1 and TRBJ1-1; TRBD1 agrees at 9 bases. The ends lost 3 bases at V and 3 bases at J; junction bases unmatched: 3. Germline assignment: CDR1 SGHRS and CDR2 YFSETQ. The CDR3 covers 14 residues. The CDR3: CASSSDRGDTEAFF. CDR3 DNA: TGCGCCAGCAGCTCTGACAGGGGGGACACTGAAGCTTTCTTT.

Only one count was recorded for this clone. The rearrangement joins TRBV28 to TRBJ1-5; the D is unclear. The germline V and J ends were trimmed by 7 bases and 1 base, with 17 bases remaining between them. The CDR3 extends over 16 amino acids. The germline V gene encodes CDR1 MDHEN and CDR2 SYDVKM. The CDR3 protein is CASTSMPALSNQPQHF. CDR3 sequence (DNA): TGTGCCAGCACGTCTATGCCGGCCCTGAGCAATCAGCCCCAGCATTTT. The complete variable domain, with remaining parts taken from reference TRBV28 and TRBJ1-5, reads DVKVTQSSRYLVKRTGEKVFLECVQDMDHENMFWYRQDPGLGLRLIYFSYDVKMKEKGDIPEGYSVSREKKERFSLILESASTNQTSMYLCASTSMPALSNQPQHFGDGTRLSIL.

The chain joins TRBV29-1 to TRBJ2-5; unclear D gene. The germline V and J ends were trimmed by 2 bases and 1 base, with 5 bases remaining between them. Germline CDR1 is SQVTM and CDR2 is ANQGSEA. The CDR3 covers 12 residues. The CDR3 protein is CSVEFIQETQYF. CDR3 bases: TGCAGCGTTGAATTCATCCAAGAGACCCAGTACTTC.

The DNA for the CDR3 is TGTGCCAGCAGCTCACAGGGGGCGTGGGGCTACACCTTC. It translates to CASSSQGAWGYTF. The chain employs TRBV7-9 and TRBJ1-2, with TRBD1 identical over 9 bases. Germline V gives CDR1 SEHNR, CDR2 FQNEAQ (reference sequence). V dropped 4 bases and J dropped 8; count of bases not matched to a gene: 5. The CDR3 covers 13 residues.